These 13 T cell receptor beta chains came from one sample sequenced in a study of T cell changes during pregnancy in multiple sclerosis. TCRdb keeps only in-frame clones here, not all; method: immunoSEQ multiplex PCR. The repertoire has more than 20,000 clones, 85% to 95% of them found once; the top ten carry about 7%. Specimen: CD8+ T cells from peripheral blood mononuclear cells, collected in the third trimester of pregnancy. These TCRs come from a female donor with multiple sclerosis, enrolled in a pregnancy study.

This chain connects TRBV4-2 to TRBJ1-4; the match to TRBD1 covers 12 bases. The length of the CDR3 is 17 residues. V was clipped by 0 bases and J by 8 bases; unmatched bases: 7. From germline, CDR1 is LGHNA and CDR2 YNFKEQ. CDR3 amino acids: CASSQDTGQGAWEKLFF. CDR3 nucleotide sequence: TGTGCCAGCAGCCAAGACACGGGACAGGGGGCTTGGGAAAAACTGTTTTTT.

This rearrangement joins TRBV28 to TRBJ2-4; possible D gene TRBD1, 5 bases. This CDR3 comprises 15 residues. The germline V and J ends were trimmed by 3 bases and 0 bases, with 9 bases remaining between them. Germline values: CDR1 MDHEN, CDR2 SYDVKM. The CDR3 reads CASSLQGLAKNIQYF. CDR3 DNA sequence: TGTGCCAGCAGTTTGCAGGGTCTAGCCAAAAACATTCAGTACTTC.

This rearrangement joins TRBV30 to TRBJ2-7, with 9 bases identical to TRBD1. The CDR3 is made up of 14 amino acids. The V gene's germline CDR1 is GTSNPN and CDR2 SVGIG (reference sequence). V shed 2 bases and J 7 bases; nucleotides not matched to a gene: 9. The CDR3 here is CAWSPGQGDREQYF. CDR3 DNA sequence: TGTGCCTGGAGTCCGGGACAGGGTGATCGGGAGCAGTACTTC. The full variable domain, completed using reference TRBV30 and TRBJ2-7, is SQTIHQWPATLVQPVGSPLSLECTVEGTSNPNLYWYRQAAGRGLQLLFYSVGIGQISSEVPQNLSASRPQDRQFILSSKKLLLSDSGFYLCAWSPGQGDREQYFGPGTRLTVT.

This rearrangement joins TRBV13 to TRBJ1-1, with D possibly matching TRBD1 (5 bases). The ends were cut back, 2 bases at V and 4 bases at J, with 14 bases in the middle. The CDR3 is 15 amino acids. Germline loops: CDR1 PRHDT, CDR2 FYEKMQ (reference sequence). CDR3 nucleotide sequence: TGTGCCAGCAGCTTAAGGGGCCTAAGGGTCACTGAAGCTTTCTTT. It is translated as CASSLRGLRVTEAFF.

The V call is TRBV9, the J call TRBJ2-7, with a weak D call TRBD2 (6 bases). The ends were cut back, 0 bases at V and 3 bases at J, with 16 bases in the middle. The CDR3 spans 16 residues. Germline CDR1 reads SGDLS; CDR2 reads YYNGEE. CDR3 in amino acids: CASSVAPVTGSYEQYF. As DNA, the CDR3 is TGTGCCAGCAGCGTAGCCCCCGTCACCGGGAGCTACGAGCAGTACTTC.

This chain uses TRBV19 with TRBJ1-1, with a weak D call TRBD1 (5 bases). The V end lost 3 bases, the J end lost 1 base, and 6 bases lay between the germline ends. Per germline, CDR1 LNHDA and CDR2 SQIVND (reference sequence). The length of the CDR3 is 13 residues. CDR3 DNA: TGTGCCAGTAGTATTCAGGGGAACACTGAAGCTTTCTTT. Protein: CASSIQGNTEAFF.

The chain uses TRBV11-1 and TRBJ2-7; tentative D call: TRBD2 (6 bases). With 5 bases removed from V and 2 bases from J, the gap between germline ends came to 16 bases. Germline V lookup: CDR1 SGHAT, CDR2 FQDESV (reference sequence). The CDR3 has 15 residues. CDR3 protein: CASSPKRGTAYEQYF. The CDR3, as DNA: TGTGCCAGCAGCCCCAAACGGGGGACTGCCTACGAGCAGTACTTC.

This chain joins TRBV28 and TRBJ2-2; 11 nucleotides align to TRBD1. Germline V gives CDR1 MDHEN, CDR2 SYDVKM. V dropped 5 bases and J dropped 6; count of bases not matched to a gene: 17. The CDR3 extends over 19 amino acids. CDR3 nucleotides: TGTGCCAGCAGTCCAATCCCCACGGGACAGGGGGTGATCTCCGGGGAGCTGTTTTTT. Its translation is CASSPIPTGQGVISGELFF.

The chain has TRBV13 and TRBJ2-5; D uncertain. Trimming shortened V by 1 base and J by 5 bases, and 11 bases separated the two germline ends. The CDR3 has 14 residues. From germline, CDR1 is PRHDT and CDR2 FYEKMQ (reference sequence). Here the CDR3 DNA reads TGTGCCAGCAGCTTAGAGCGCTACACGGAGACCCAGTACTTC. The encoded protein is CASSLERYTETQYF.

The chain recombines TRBV29-1 with TRBJ1-2; D perhaps matches TRBD1 (6 bases). With 7 bases removed from V and 8 bases from J, the gap between germline ends came to 26 bases. The CDR3 has 15 amino acids. Germline CDR1 SQVTM, CDR2 ANQGSEA. In DNA, the CDR3 is TGCAGCGCCGCGAGCATAGGACAGCTTGTGGGCGGCTACACCTTC. This sequence encodes CSAASIGQLVGGYTF.

The gene calls are TRBV28 and TRBJ2-1; the D gene is possibly TRBD2 (6 bases). This CDR3 spans 13 amino acids. V dropped 4 bases and J dropped 9 bases, with 13 bases sitting between them. Germline V CDR1 and CDR2: MDHEN, SYDVKM. CDR3 coding DNA: TGTGCCAGCAGTTCCTCCGGGACTCCTGAGCAGTTCTTC. Residues: CASSSSGTPEQFF.

This chain links TRBV7-6 with TRBJ2-5; 8 bases are shared with TRBD1. The CDR3 loop spans 13 amino acids. Germline V gene data show CDR1 as SGHVS and CDR2 as FNYEAQ. V shed 5 bases and J 5 bases; nucleotides not matched to a gene: 4. CDR3 protein: CASSQQGGETQYF. DNA of the CDR3: TGTGCCAGCAGCCAACAGGGGGGCGAGACCCAGTACTTC.

The chain carries TRBV12-5 and TRBJ1-1, with D uncertain. The CDR3 consists of 13 residues. CDR1 is LGHNT and CDR2 is FRNRAP in the germline V gene. The germline V and J ends were trimmed by 3 bases and 4 bases, with 9 bases remaining between them. CDR3 bases: TGTGCTAGTGGTTTCGGGGATCTCACTGAAGCTTTCTTT. Translated: CASGFGDLTEAFF.